The present TCR beta chain was sequenced within a study of T cells in Graves' hyperthyroidism and ophthalmopathy. This clonotype appeared a few times. The V and J ends lost 0 bases and 7 bases respectively, with 10 bases between them. Germline values: CDR1 MGHRA, CDR2 YSYEKL. CDR3 length equals 15 residues. It was RNA transcripts that yielded the amplified TCR beta CDR3 regions. HTBI primers drove first-round RT-PCR of the TCR CDR3. TCRdb analysed the multiplex PCR reads with MiXCR anew, one entry per CDR3 protein. The sample has roughly 740,000 distinct CDR3 sequences; 16% are singletons. The source material was blood. This receptor was obtained from a man between 18 and 35 years old with Graves' hyperthyroidism. This chain joins TRBV4-1 and TRBJ1-6, with a weak D call TRBD1 (5 bases). Here the CDR3 reads CASSQEGTANSPLHF. The CDR3, as DNA: TGCGCCAGCAGCCAAGAAGGGACGGCCAATTCACCCCTCCACTTT.